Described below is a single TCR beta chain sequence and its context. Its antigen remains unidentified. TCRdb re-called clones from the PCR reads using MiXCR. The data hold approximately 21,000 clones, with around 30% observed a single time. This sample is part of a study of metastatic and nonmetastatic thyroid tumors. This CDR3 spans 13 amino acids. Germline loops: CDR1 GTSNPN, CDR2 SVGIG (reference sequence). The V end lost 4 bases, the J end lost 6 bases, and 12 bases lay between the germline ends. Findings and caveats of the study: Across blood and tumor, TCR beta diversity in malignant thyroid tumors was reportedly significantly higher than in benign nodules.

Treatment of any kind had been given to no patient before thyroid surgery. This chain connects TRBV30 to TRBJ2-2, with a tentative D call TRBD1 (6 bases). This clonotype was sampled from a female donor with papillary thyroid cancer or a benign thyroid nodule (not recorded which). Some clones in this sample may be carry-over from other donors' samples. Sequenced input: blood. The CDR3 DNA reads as TGTGCCTGGATTGACAGGTCGTCCGGGGAGCTGTTTTTT. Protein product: CAWIDRSSGELFF.